The sample holds many counts of the clone carrying this TCR beta chain. This record comes from a study of spatial heterogeneity in lung cancer. Study details: Each unique TCR and UMI combination was seen more than ten times on average in raw reads.

Every molecule of TCR cDNA had its own unique molecular identifier. A single record per CDR3 protein comes from TCRdb applying MiXCR to the 5' RACE reads. The table has more than 85,000 distinct CDR3 sequences, approximately 8.9% seen once; the top ten hold about 7%. V lost 5 bases to trimming and J lost 2 bases; unmatched junction nucleotides: 2. The CDR3 length is 14 residues. The germline V gene encodes CDR1 MDHEN and CDR2 SYDVKM. Regarding time point: sample taken at primary tumor resection. Tumor, nontumor lung or frozen PBMC supplied whole RNA, sequenced without sorting. Sequencing was performed on PBMCs, taken at surgery. This TCR derives from a male donor with early-stage non-small cell lung cancer. The chain joins TRBV28 to TRBJ1-4; TRBD1 agrees at 7 bases. The CDR3 protein is CASSTRGTNEKLFF. Written as DNA, the CDR3 is TGTGCCAGCAGTACCAGGGGGACTAATGAAAAACTGTTTTTT.